This paragraph reports one T cell receptor beta chain. This sample is drawn from a study of blood T cells in healthy people across ages. With a J-beta primer mix and a sample-barcoded 5' primer, a second PCR ran about 7 to 12 cycles. Every individual sample yielded 2.5 million or more paired-end reads (each containing CDR3). TCRdb re-derived calls from the 5' RACE reads in MiXCR, one entry per CDR3 protein. The table includes 600,000 to 800,000 distinct CDR3 sequences, around 52% detected once. The source of this sequence is a woman older than 75 in good health. Sequencing used blood.

CDR3 nucleotide sequence: TGTGCCAGCAGTTACGGCCACTCCTCCTACGAGCAGTACTTC. Amino acids: CASSYGHSSYEQYF. The chain recombines TRBV6-5 with TRBJ2-5, with unresolved D. With the DNA end fitting TRBJ2-7 better, the J assignment may be wrong. The CDR3 totals 14 residues. Germline lookup yields CDR1 MNHEY and CDR2 SVGAGI.